The 5 T cell receptor beta chains below all came from one sample that was sequenced in a study of CD8+ T cells in alopecia areata. RNA extraction was followed by reverse transcription into cDNA, which acted as the sequencing template. TCRdb's copy holds only in-frame clones and misses some; the assay was immunoSEQ multiplex PCR. The sample holds 130,000 to 150,000 clones, 82% seen once. Regarding treatment: oral pan-JAK inhibitor, 5-10 mg twice daily. This specimen consisted of CD8+ T cells sorted from blood, obtained at week 4, from a patient treated with tofacitinib. All receptors derive from a human donor with alopecia areata.

This clone was observed a few times. The rearrangement links TRBV18 to TRBJ1-5, with TRBD1 matching 7 bases. Germline-derived CDR1 and CDR2 are KGHSH and LQKENI. V shed 3 bases and J 4 bases; nucleotides not matched to a gene: 6. CDR3 size: 15 residues. The CDR3 loop reads CASSPSYRGNQPQHF. As DNA, the CDR3 is TGTGCCAGCTCACCCAGTTACAGGGGTAATCAGCCCCAGCATTTT. Combining the CDR3 with reference TRBV18 and TRBJ1-5 gives the whole variable domain NAGVMQNPRHLVRRRGQEARLRCSPMKGHSHVYWYRQLPEEGLKFMVYLQKENIIDESGMPKERFSAEFPKEGPSILRIQQVVRGDSAAYFCASSPSYRGNQPQHFGDGTRLSIL.

The chain uses TRBV19 and TRBJ1-2; no clear D gene. Germline loops: CDR1 LNHDA, CDR2 SQIVND (reference sequence). This CDR3 region has 13 residues. V was cut by 5 bases and J by 4 bases, with 11 bases left in between. In nucleotides, the CDR3 is TGTGCCAGTAGTCTCGGTCCCACCTATGGCTACACCTTC. Residues: CASSLGPTYGYTF.

The V call is TRBV29-1, the J call TRBJ2-7; no reliable D call. CDR3 size: 12 residues. Trimming shortened V by 1 base and J by 4 bases, and 8 bases separated the two germline ends. In germline, CDR1 is SQVTM, CDR2 ANQGSEA. The CDR3 spells CSVEGLQYEQYF. DNA for the CDR3: TGCAGCGTTGAAGGTCTACAATACGAGCAGTACTTC.

This clone was picked up one time. This rearrangement joins TRBV5-6 to TRBJ2-7, with D unclear. V was clipped by 1 base and J by 3 bases, with 11 bases between them. Germline V gene sequence: CDR1 SGHDT, CDR2 YYEEEE. The CDR3 covers 14 residues. This CDR3 is CASSLSPRGYEQYF. CDR3 sequence (DNA): TGTGCCAGCAGCTTGAGTCCTAGAGGCTACGAGCAGTACTTC.

The chain employs TRBV7-9 and TRBJ2-7; TRBD1 matches at 8 bases. Germline values: CDR1 SEHNR, CDR2 FQNEAQ (reference sequence). Losses at the gene ends were 5 bases for V and 4 bases for J; bases not matched to a gene: 10. The CDR3 runs to 15 residues. The CDR3: CASSPSTGALYEQYF. CDR3 DNA: TGTGCCAGCAGCCCCTCGACAGGGGCCCTATACGAGCAGTACTTC. The entire variable domain, with the rest obtained from reference TRBV7-9 and TRBJ2-7, is as follows: DTGVSQNPRHKITKRGQNVTFRCDPISEHNRLYWYRQTLGQGPEFLTYFQNEAQLEKSRLLSDRFSAERPKGSFSTLEIQRTEQGDSAMYLCASSPSTGALYEQYFGPGTRLTVT.